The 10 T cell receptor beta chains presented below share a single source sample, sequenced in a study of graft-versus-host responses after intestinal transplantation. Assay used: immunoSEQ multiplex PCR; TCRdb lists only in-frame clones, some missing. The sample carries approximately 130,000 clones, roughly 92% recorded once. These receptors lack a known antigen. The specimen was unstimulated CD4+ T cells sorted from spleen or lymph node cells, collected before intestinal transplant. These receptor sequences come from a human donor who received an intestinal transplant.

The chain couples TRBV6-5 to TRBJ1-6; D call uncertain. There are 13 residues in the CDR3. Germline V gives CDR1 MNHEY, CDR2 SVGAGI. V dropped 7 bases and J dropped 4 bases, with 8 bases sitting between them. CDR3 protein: CASTVPYNSPLHF. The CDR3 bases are TGTGCCAGCACGGTACCTTATAATTCACCCCTCCACTTT.

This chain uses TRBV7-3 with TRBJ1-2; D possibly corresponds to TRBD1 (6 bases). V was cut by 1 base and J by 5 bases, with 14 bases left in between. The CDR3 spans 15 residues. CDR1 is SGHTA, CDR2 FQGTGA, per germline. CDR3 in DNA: TGTGCCAGCAGCTTAAGTGGGGGCGCCTCTTATGGCTACACCTTC. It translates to CASSLSGGASYGYTF.

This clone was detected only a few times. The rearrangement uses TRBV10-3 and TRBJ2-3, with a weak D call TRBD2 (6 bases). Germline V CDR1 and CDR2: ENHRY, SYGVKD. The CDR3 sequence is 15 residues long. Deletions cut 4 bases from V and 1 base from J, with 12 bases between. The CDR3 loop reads CAISAGTSGTDTQYF. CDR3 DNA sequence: TGTGCCATCAGTGCCGGGACTTCAGGCACAGATACGCAGTATTTT.

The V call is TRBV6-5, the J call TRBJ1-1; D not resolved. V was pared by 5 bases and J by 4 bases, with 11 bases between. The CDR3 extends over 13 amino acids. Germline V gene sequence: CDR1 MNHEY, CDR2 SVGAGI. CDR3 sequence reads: CASSGGLFTEAFF. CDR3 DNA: TGTGCCAGCAGTGGAGGACTGTTCACTGAAGCTTTCTTT.

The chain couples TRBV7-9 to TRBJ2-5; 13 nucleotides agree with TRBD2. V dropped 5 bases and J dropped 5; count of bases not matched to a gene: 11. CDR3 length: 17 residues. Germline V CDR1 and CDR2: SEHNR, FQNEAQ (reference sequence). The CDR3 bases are TGTGCCAGCAGCCCCACGAGACTAGCGGGGGGTCTGGAGACCCAGTACTTC. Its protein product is CASSPTRLAGGLETQYF.

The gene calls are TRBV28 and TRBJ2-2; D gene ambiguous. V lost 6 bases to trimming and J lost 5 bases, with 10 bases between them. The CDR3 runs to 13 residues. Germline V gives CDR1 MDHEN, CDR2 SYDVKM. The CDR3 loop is CASSVGRTGELFF. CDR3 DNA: TGTGCCAGCAGCGTTGGTAGGACCGGGGAGCTGTTTTTT.

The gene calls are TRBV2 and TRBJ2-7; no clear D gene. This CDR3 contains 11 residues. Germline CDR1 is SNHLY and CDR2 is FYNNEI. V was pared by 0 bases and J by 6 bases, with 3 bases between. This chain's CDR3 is CASSEAGEQYF. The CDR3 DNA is TGTGCCAGCAGTGAAGCTGGCGAGCAGTACTTC.

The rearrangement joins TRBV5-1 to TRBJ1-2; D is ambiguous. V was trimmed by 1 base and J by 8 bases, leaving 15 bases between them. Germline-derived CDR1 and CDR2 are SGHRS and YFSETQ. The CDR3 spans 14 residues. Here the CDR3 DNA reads TGCGCCAGCAGCTTGTCAACTCATGTGCGGGGCTACACCTTC. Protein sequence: CASSLSTHVRGYTF.

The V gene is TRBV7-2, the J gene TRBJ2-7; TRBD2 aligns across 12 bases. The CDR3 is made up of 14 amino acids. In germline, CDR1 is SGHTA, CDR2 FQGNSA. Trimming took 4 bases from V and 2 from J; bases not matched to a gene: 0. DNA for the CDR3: TGTGCCAGCAGCTCTAGCGGGGGGGCCTACGAGCAGTACTTC. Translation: CASSSSGGAYEQYF. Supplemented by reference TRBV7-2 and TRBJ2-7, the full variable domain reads GAGVSQSPSNKVTEKGKDVELRCDPISGHTALYWYRQSLGQGLEFLIYFQGNSAPDKSGLPSDRFSAERTGGSVSTLTIQRTQQEDSAVYLCASSSSGGAYEQYFGPGTRLTVT.

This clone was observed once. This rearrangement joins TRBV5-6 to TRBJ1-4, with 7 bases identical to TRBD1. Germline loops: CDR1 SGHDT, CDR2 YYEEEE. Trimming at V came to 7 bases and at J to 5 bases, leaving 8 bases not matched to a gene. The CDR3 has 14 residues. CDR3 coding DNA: TGTGCCAGCTCACGACCACAGGGGAATGAAAAACTGTTTTTT. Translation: CASSRPQGNEKLFF.